This entry concerns a single TCR beta chain. TCRdb's table, derived via immunoSEQ multiplex PCR, lists solely in-frame clones and lacks some. This repertoire shows some 320,000 clones, roughly nine tenths found once; its top ten account for around 10%. The CDR3 spans 15 residues. Germline CDR1 is SNHLY and CDR2 is FYNNEI. V lost 5 bases to trimming and J lost 12 bases; unmatched junction nucleotides: 15. This sample is part of a study of blood T cell repertoires in COVID-19. Sequenced sample: peripheral blood. This sequence originates from a woman aged 25 to 39 with COVID-19, enrolled during active disease. The chain is built from TRBV2 and TRBJ2-1; 8 nucleotides line up with TRBD2. CDR3 coding DNA: TGTGCCAGCAGTCCTGGACTAGCAGGAAGCTTAGGGCAGTTCTTC. Translated, it gives CASSPGLAGSLGQFF.